Only a few counts were recorded for the clone carrying this T cell receptor (beta chain). Its target is not known. The data belong to a study of early T cells in non-severe SARS-CoV-2 infection. Study as a whole: From unsorted whole blood, bulk RNA was sequenced, and the chains remained unpaired. Study-wide findings and caveats: VDJdb matches were skewed toward anti-spike CD8 T cell responses.

CDR3 length equals 14 residues. The V end lost 6 bases, the J end lost 5 bases, and 16 bases lay between the germline ends. Germline V lookup: CDR1 MNHEY, CDR2 SMNVEV (reference sequence). Unique molecular identifiers (one per individual cDNA molecule) were attached. TCRdb fed the 5' RACE reads into MiXCR, producing one record per CDR3 protein. The sample has tens of thousands of distinct CDR3 sequences, about 15% seen once; the top ten hold 4.5% to 7%. The J gene is TRBJ1-2, the V gene TRBV27; D call uncertain. The clonotype comes from an adult who was a healthcare worker with PCR-confirmed SARS-CoV-2 infection or an uninfected control (not recorded which). Sequenced material: whole blood. DNA of the CDR3: TGTGCCAGCAGGGATGCTTCCCTTGCTTATGGCTACACCTTC. Its protein is CASRDASLAYGYTF.